This entry lists 9 T cell receptor beta chains sequenced from one sample in a study of blood T cells in healthy people across ages. For the second PCR, which ran for about 6 to 11 cycles, a sample-barcoded 5' primer and a J-beta primer mix were used. TCRdb called the 5' RACE reads again in MiXCR, with one record for every CDR3 protein. The profile covers around 1.5 million distinct CDR3 sequences, with about 32% appearing a single time and roughly 10% taken by the ten largest. Input material: blood. The receptors originated from a woman in her twenties or thirties in good health.

The chain joins TRBV7-9 to TRBJ2-5; 7 nucleotides line up with TRBD1. The CDR3 loop spans 16 amino acids. From germline, CDR1 is SEHNR and CDR2 FQNEAQ (reference sequence). Germline trimming cut 5 bases from V and 4 bases from J; bases unmatched to any gene: 13. In DNA, the CDR3 is TGTGCCAGCAGCACACCCACAGGGGTAGGGCTAGAGACCCAGTACTTC. Residues: CASSTPTGVGLETQYF.

The V and J genes are TRBV15 and TRBJ1-2; D may be TRBD1 (6 bases). Germline V gene lookup returns CDR1 LNHNV and CDR2 YYDKDF (reference sequence). V was trimmed by 0 bases and J by 2 bases, leaving 10 bases between them. This CDR3 spans 15 amino acids. This CDR3 is CATSRDTGRNYGYTF. In DNA form, the CDR3 reads TGTGCCACCAGCAGAGATACAGGGAGGAACTATGGCTACACCTTC.

The chain combines TRBV20-1 with TRBJ2-3; TRBD2 agrees at 11 bases. Germline V CDR1 and CDR2: DFQATT, SNEGSKA (reference sequence). The V and J ends lost 2 bases and 5 bases, in that order; junction bases with no gene match: 12. The CDR3 is 17 residues long. CDR3 loop: CSARSGLAEIPRDTQYF. Here the CDR3 DNA reads TGCAGTGCTAGATCGGGACTAGCGGAAATCCCTAGAGATACGCAGTATTTT.

As to this clonotype: At one of its ends the junction is not consistent with the germline gene, which may arise from a read error. This sequence joins TRBV19 and TRBJ2-4; 7 bases map to TRBD2. Germline V gives CDR1 LNHDA, CDR2 SQIVND (reference sequence). The CDR3 runs 13 residues. The CDR3 sequence is CASSSLAGRGPHF. The CDR3 DNA reads TGTGCCAGTAGTTCCCTCGCGGGGAGGGGCCCTCACTTC.

This clonotype was recorded a few times. V gene TRBV30 combines with J gene TRBJ2-7, with TRBD2 as a possible D gene (5 bases). The V gene lost 3 bases and the J gene lost 4 bases, with 7 bases spanning the gap. Germline V gene data show CDR1 as GTSNPN and CDR2 as SVGIG (reference sequence). CDR3 length: 11 amino acids. The CDR3 nucleotides read TGTGCCTGGAGCGCGGGTTACGAGCAGTACTTC. Amino acids: CAWSAGYEQYF.

This clonotype was picked up a small number of times. The rearrangement links TRBV28 to TRBJ1-1, with TRBD1 identical over 7 bases. The germline V gene encodes CDR1 MDHEN and CDR2 SYDVKM. V was clipped by 3 bases and J by 5 bases; unmatched bases: 6. CDR3 size: 14 residues. The CDR3 DNA reads as TGTGCCAGCAGTTTCCCCAGGGGGTGGACTGAAGCTTTCTTT. Translating it yields CASSFPRGWTEAFF.

This clonotype was seen only a few times. The chain joins TRBV20-1 to TRBJ2-1; TRBD2 matches at 8 bases. CDR3 length: 16 residues. The trim removed 5 bases at V and 2 bases at J, leaving 11 bases unmatched. Germline values: CDR1 DFQATT, CDR2 SNEGSKA (reference sequence). CDR3 protein: CSALSREGRTYNEQFF. CDR3 bases: TGCAGTGCTCTCAGTCGGGAGGGGAGAACCTACAATGAGCAGTTCTTC.

The CDR3 reads CASTRDEFYGYTF. The DNA for the CDR3 is TGTGCCAGCACTCGAGACGAGTTCTATGGCTACACCTTC. V and J are TRBV7-9 and TRBJ1-2; D remains unclear. CDR3 length: 13 amino acids. V lost 7 bases and J lost 4, with 13 bases in between. The germline V gene has CDR1 SEHNR and CDR2 FQNEAQ (reference sequence).

This clonotype was recorded a few times. V usage is TRBV28 and J usage is TRBJ1-4; 8 positions agree with TRBD1. The CDR3 contains 15 residues. The germline CDR1 and CDR2 sequences are MDHEN and SYDVKM. J was trimmed by 6 bases and V by 6 bases; bases with no gene match: 9. The CDR3 coding sequence is TGTGCCAGCAGGCTATGGGACAGGCGGGATGAAAAACTGTTTTTT. Residues: CASRLWDRRDEKLFF.